The sequence of this T cell receptor (beta chain) was determined in a study of blood T cells in healthy people across ages. Study-wide points: Diversity estimates from one million T cells were considered underestimates.

Then a second PCR, running about 6 to 11 cycles, was carried out with a sample-barcoded 5' primer and a J-beta primer mix. TCRdb analysed the 5' RACE reads with MiXCR anew, one entry per CDR3 protein. Here the sample spans 1 million or so distinct CDR3 sequences, approximately 26% being singletons. With regard to this clonotype: Antigen unknown.

These data also featured in a second study, about T cells of mothers and their children. Per that study: Each child gave approximately 3 million TCR beta CDR3 reads (each mother, over 8 million).

The receptor was isolated from a girl aged 2-15 years in good health. The sample was blood.

Written as DNA, the CDR3 is TGCAGTGCTAGGCAGCGGGAGCTCTCCACAGATACGCAGTATTTT. Translating gives CSARQRELSTDTQYF. The chain combines TRBV20-1 with TRBJ2-3, with 8 bases matching TRBD2. From germline, CDR1 is DFQATT and CDR2 SNEGSKA (reference sequence). V lost 3 bases to trimming and J lost 2 bases; unmatched junction nucleotides: 7. CDR3 length: 15 residues.